This section outlines one T cell receptor (beta chain) sequence together with its context. These data originate in a study of T cell changes during pregnancy in multiple sclerosis. Profiling relied on immunoSEQ multiplex PCR, and the TCRdb table lists in-frame clones only, not all of them. Of nearly 110,000 clones listed, roughly nine tenths are singletons. Trimming took off 1 base at V and 6 bases at J, with 19 bases between the two ends. The CDR3 sequence is 16 residues long. From germline, CDR1 is SGHKS and CDR2 YYEKEE (reference sequence). The TCR comes from a female donor with multiple sclerosis, enrolled in a pregnancy study. V usage is TRBV5-5 and J usage is TRBJ1-2, with a possible D match to TRBD1 (6 bases). Source: peripheral blood, taken before pregnancy. CDR3 protein: CASSLWAGAEVNGYTF. The CDR3, as DNA: TGTGCCAGCAGCTTGTGGGCAGGGGCTGAAGTAAATGGCTACACCTTC.